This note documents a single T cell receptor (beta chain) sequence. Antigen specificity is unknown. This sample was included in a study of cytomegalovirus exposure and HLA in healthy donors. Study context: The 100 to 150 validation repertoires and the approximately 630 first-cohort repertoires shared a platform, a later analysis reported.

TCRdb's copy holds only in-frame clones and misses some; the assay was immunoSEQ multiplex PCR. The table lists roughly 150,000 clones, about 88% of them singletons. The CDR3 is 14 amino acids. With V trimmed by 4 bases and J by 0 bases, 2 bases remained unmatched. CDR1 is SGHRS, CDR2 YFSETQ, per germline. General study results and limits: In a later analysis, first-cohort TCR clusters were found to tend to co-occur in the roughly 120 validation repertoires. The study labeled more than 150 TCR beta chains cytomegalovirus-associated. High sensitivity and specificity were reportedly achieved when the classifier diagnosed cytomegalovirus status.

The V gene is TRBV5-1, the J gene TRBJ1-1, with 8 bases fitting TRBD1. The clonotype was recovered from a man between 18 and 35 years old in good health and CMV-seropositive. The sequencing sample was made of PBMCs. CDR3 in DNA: TGCGCCAGCAGCATACAGGGGGTGAACACTGAAGCTTTCTTT. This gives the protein CASSIQGVNTEAFF.